Detailed here is one TCR beta chain. Clones were read by immunoSEQ multiplex PCR, and TCRdb kept only the in-frame ones, dropping some. The repertoire holds about 480,000 clones, with around 89% as singletons. These data are taken from a study of blood T cell repertoires in COVID-19. The CDR3 spans 16 residues. Germline lookup yields CDR1 PRHDT and CDR2 FYEKMQ (reference sequence). J gave up 2 bases and V 5 bases, and 11 bases lay outside the gene matches. Residents of about 25 US areas, aged roughly 18 to 89 years, made up the participants. This receptor was obtained from a woman between 35 and 50 years old who had recovered from COVID-19. The V call is TRBV13, the J call TRBJ2-7; 8 bases are shared with TRBD2. What was sequenced was PBMCs or T cells enriched from blood (not recorded which). This CDR3 reads CASSHPGTRGPYEQYF. In DNA form, the CDR3 reads TGTGCCAGCAGCCATCCCGGGACTAGGGGACCCTACGAGCAGTACTTC.